These T cell receptor beta chains were read from a single sample in a study of blood T cell repertoires in COVID-19. The assay was immunoSEQ multiplex PCR, and TCRdb's table has in-frame clones only and misses some. Of about 330,000 clones in the sample, approximately 88% were seen once. The sequencing input was peripheral blood. The receptors stem from a man under 40 with COVID-19, enrolled during active disease. The CDR3 runs from the conserved cysteine through the conserved F or W. Fields, in order: V gene, clone size, J gene, D gene, CDR3 DNA, CDR3 protein. The D gene is left open where the match is weak. The size field is filled for only some rows; it gives once, few, many or a size class.

TRBV5-6	.	TRBJ1-1	TRBD1	TGTGCCAGCAGCCGTCGAACAGAAAGACAGGGTAACACTGAAGCTTTCTTT	CASSRRTERQGNTEAFF
TRBV15	.	TRBJ1-6	TRBD1	TGTGCCACCAGCAGCGGCGGACAGGGAGGATCACCCCTCCACTTT	CATSSGGQGGSPLHF
TRBV6-5	.	TRBJ2-7	.	TGTGCCAGCGCAGGGATCTCCTACGAGCAGTACTTC	CASAGISYEQYF
TRBV4-3	.	TRBJ2-1	TRBD2	TGCGCCAGCAGCCAAGATCAGGGACTAGGGGGCAATGAGCAGTTCTTC	CASSQDQGLGGNEQFF
TRBV3-1/TRBV3-2	once	TRBJ1-1	TRBD1	TGTGCCAGCAGCCCCGGGACAGGGGGCAACACTGAAGCTTTCTTT	CASSPGTGGNTEAFF
TRBV4-3	.	TRBJ1-3	.	TGCGCCAGCAGCCGGGACTCACGCTCTGGAAACACCATATATTTT	CASSRDSRSGNTIYF
TRBV21-1	.	TRBJ2-7	.	TGTGCCAGCAGCAAGGGGACTAGCGGGCCCTACGAGCAGTACTTC	CASSKGTSGPYEQYF
TRBV5-1	few	TRBJ1-4	TRBD1	TGCGCCAGCAGCCCGCAGACAGGGTTTAATGAAAAACTGTTTTTT	CASSPQTGFNEKLFF
TRBV7-9	.	TRBJ1-2	.	TGTGCCAGCAGCCGACAGATACCACTGAACTATGGCTACACCTTC	CASSRQIPLNYGYTF
TRBV6-5	.	TRBJ1-6	.	TGTGCCAGCAGTTACGGCTGGCAGGGTAATTCACCCCTCCACTTT	CASSYGWQGNSPLHF
TRBV7-8	.	TRBJ2-4	TRBD1	TGTGCCAGCAGCTTACGACCACCGGGACAGGGGGGACTAGCCAAAAACATTCAGTACTTC	CASSLRPPGQGGLAKNIQYF
TRBV30	.	TRBJ2-7	.	TGTGCCAGGACTAGCCCGACAGGGGTAGGGGAGCAGTACTTC	CARTSPTGVGEQYF
TRBV18	.	TRBJ1-2	.	TGTGCCAGCTCACCAGGGCTCGGCTACACCTTC	CASSPGLGYTF
TRBV27	.	TRBJ1-4	.	TGTGCCAGCAGTTACAGGGACCCAACTAATGAAAAACTGTTTTTT	CASSYRDPTNEKLFF
TRBV5-3	.	TRBJ1-6	.	TGTGCCAGAAGCTTGAAACGGGATAATTCACCCCTCCACTTT	CARSLKRDNSPLHF
TRBV13	.	TRBJ2-7	.	TGTGCCAGCAGCTTAGCCACAGGCTACGAGCAGTACTTC	CASSLATGYEQYF
TRBV18	.	TRBJ2-7	.	TGTGCCAGCTCACCACGAGAGGGAGGCGAGCAGTACTTC	CASSPREGGEQYF
TRBV9	.	TRBJ2-3	TRBD2	TGTGCCAGCAGCGTGGCGGGGGGCCCAGATACGCAGTATTTT	CASSVAGGPDTQYF
TRBV30	.	TRBJ2-7	TRBD1	TGTGCCTGGGACAGGGGTCCCTACGAGCAGTACTTC	CAWDRGPYEQYF
TRBV2	few	TRBJ2-1	TRBD1	TGTGCCAGCAGTGAAACCGGGACAGGATACAATGAGCAGTTCTTC	CASSETGTGYNEQFF
TRBV11-2	.	TRBJ2-1	.	TGTGCCAGCAGCTTAGACCATTCCTCCTACAATGAGCAGTTCTTC	CASSLDHSSYNEQFF
TRBV24-1	.	TRBJ2-1	TRBD1	TGTGCCACCAGTGATTCCTTGTCCCGGGACAGCCACAATGAGCAGTTCTTC	CATSDSLSRDSHNEQFF
TRBV12-3/TRBV12-4	many	TRBJ1-2	TRBD1	TGTGCCAGCGTAGGGGGCGCGAGTTATGGCTACACCTTC	CASVGGASYGYTF
TRBV27	.	TRBJ1-2	TRBD1	TGTGCCAGCAGTACCCGGACAGGGAACTATGGCTACACCTTC	CASSTRTGNYGYTF
TRBV28	.	TRBJ1-2	.	TGTGCCAGCAGTTTCGGGGGGATTAACTATGGCTACACCTTC	CASSFGGINYGYTF
TRBV19	once	TRBJ2-2	.	TGTGCCGCAAAAAACCAGGGGTCCGGGGAGCTGTTTTTT	CAAKNQGSGELFF
TRBV21-1	.	TRBJ1-5	.	TGTGCCAGCAGCCACAACCGATCTAATCAGCCCCAGCATTTT	CASSHNRSNQPQHF
TRBV18	.	TRBJ2-1	.	TGTGCCAGCTCACCACTTCCCCCAGGGCAAATAATTTACAATGAGCAGTTCTTC	CASSPLPPGQIIYNEQFF
TRBV5-1	.	TRBJ2-7	TRBD2	TGCGCCAGCAGCTTGACGGGAGGGGCCCCGGACGAGCAGTACTTC	CASSLTGGAPDEQYF
TRBV2	.	TRBJ1-4	TRBD1	TGTGCCAGCAGGGAACAGGGGATCCGACTGTTTTTT	CASREQGIRLFF
TRBV10-3	.	TRBJ2-5	TRBD2	TGTGCCATCAGTGACGTACTAGCGGGGGGCCCATGGACCCAGTACTTC	CAISDVLAGGPWTQYF
TRBV30	.	TRBJ1-1	.	TGTGCCTGGGTCGGGGAACACTGGAACACTGAAGCTTTCTTT	CAWVGEHWNTEAFF
TRBV4-1	.	TRBJ1-1	.	TGCGCCAGCAGCCAAGCCCCCACCCGACAGGCGAACACTGAAGCTTTCTTT	CASSQAPTRQANTEAFF
TRBV6-4	.	TRBJ2-7	.	TGTGCCAGCACCCGACGGCGGCTCAGGGCCCACGAGCAGTACTTC	CASTRRRLRAHEQYF
TRBV24-1	.	TRBJ1-2	.	TGTGCCACCAGCTCCGAGGACTATGGCTACACCTTC	CATSSEDYGYTF
TRBV27	.	TRBJ1-4	TRBD1	TGTGCCAGCAGTGGGACAGGGCAGACTTATAATGAAAAACTGTTTTTT	CASSGTGQTYNEKLFF
TRBV6-6	.	TRBJ2-3	TRBD2	TGTGCCAGCAGCCACCCCACCCCTAGCGGCGGACGAGACTTATCAGATACGCAGTATTTT	CASSHPTPSGGRDLSDTQYF
TRBV4-1	.	TRBJ2-1	.	TGCGCCAGCAGCCACTTCCAGGCGGGTCAGTCTTACAATGAGCAGTTCTTC	CASSHFQAGQSYNEQFF
TRBV4-1	.	TRBJ2-1	TRBD2	TGCGCCAGCAGCCAAACTAGCGGGGATTACAATGAGCAGTTCTTC	CASSQTSGDYNEQFF
TRBV10-1	.	TRBJ1-1	TRBD1	TGCGCCAGCAGTGATGACAGGGGGCGTACTGAAGCTTTCTTT	CASSDDRGRTEAFF
TRBV6-5	.	TRBJ2-7	.	TGTGCCAGCAGTTACTCACCGCGGGGCTCCTACGAGCAGTACTTC	CASSYSPRGSYEQYF
TRBV7-9	.	TRBJ2-7	.	TGTGCCAGCAGCCTAAATACGTCTCCCAACGAGCAGTACTTC	CASSLNTSPNEQYF
TRBV6-6	.	TRBJ1-2	.	TGTGCCAGCAGTTCCCCGGACAGTTCTAACTATGGCTACACCTTC	CASSSPDSSNYGYTF
TRBV6-5	few	TRBJ1-1	.	TGTGCCAGCAGTTACTACAGGTACACTGAAGCTTTCTTT	CASSYYRYTEAFF
TRBV7-9	.	TRBJ2-3	TRBD2	TGTGCCAGCAGCTTACCGGGACTATTATCCACAGATACGCAGTATTTT	CASSLPGLLSTDTQYF
TRBV3-1/TRBV3-2	few	TRBJ1-1	.	TGTGCCAGCAGCCAAGCAGGTGAAGCTTTCTTT	CASSQAGEAFF
TRBV3-1/TRBV3-2	.	TRBJ2-3	TRBD2	TGTGCCAGCAGCCACCTGGGACTAGCGGCCACAGATACGCAGTATTTT	CASSHLGLAATDTQYF
TRBV2	.	TRBJ2-1	TRBD2	TGTGCCAGCAGTGAGGCGGGGGGGCGTCGTGAGCAGTTCTTC	CASSEAGGRREQFF